Following are 2 T cell receptor beta chains from one sample sequenced in a study of T cells after yellow fever vaccination. TCRdb re-derived calls from the 5' RACE reads in MiXCR, one entry per CDR3 protein. The top ten clones hold about 3.5% of a sample with a few hundred thousand distinct CDR3 sequences, about 5.2% of them seen once. This specimen consisted of CD4+ T cells sorted from PBMCs, obtained on the day of the yellow fever booster vaccination. These receptors all stem from a man younger than 30 who received the YFV17D yellow fever vaccine.

This chain uses TRBV20-1 with TRBJ2-5, with 8 bases matching TRBD2. CDR1 DFQATT and CDR2 SNEGSKA come from the germline V gene (reference sequence). The CDR3 runs to 13 residues. V was pared by 3 bases and J by 5 bases, with 5 bases of the junction left unmatched. In DNA form, the CDR3 reads TGCAGTGCTAGGAGCGGGGGTTCGGAGACCCAGTACTTC. Amino acids: CSARSGGSETQYF.

This clonotype was seen only a few times. The chain recombines TRBV29-1 with TRBJ1-1, with D perhaps matching TRBD1 (5 bases). Germline CDR1 SQVTM, CDR2 ANQGSEA. The CDR3 is made up of 13 amino acids. Trimming left V 6 bases short and J 6 bases short, with 17 bases between. The CDR3 sequence: CSVTATLGAEAFF. The CDR3 DNA is TGCAGCGTGACAGCGACACTTGGGGCTGAAGCTTTCTTT.